The present TCR beta chain was sequenced within a study of cytomegalovirus exposure and HLA in healthy donors. PCR primers comprised 60 Vbeta and 13 Jbeta primers. Libraries were prepared by immunoSEQ multiplex PCR; TCRdb keeps only in-frame clonotypes and omits some of them. This sample yields over 200,000 clones, of which 85% are seen a single time; roughly 1.3% belongs to the top ten. CDR1 and CDR2 from the germline V gene are SGHAT and FQNNGV. The CDR3 is made up of 18 amino acids. Trimming at V came to 3 bases and at J to 5 bases, leaving 11 bases not matched to a gene. Sequenced material: PBMCs. This chain uses TRBV11-2 with TRBJ2-2; 11 bases line up with TRBD1. This sequence originates from a human donor in good health. This CDR3 reads CASSFKGQGATMTGELFF. In DNA form, the CDR3 reads TGTGCCAGCAGCTTCAAAGGACAGGGGGCTACAATGACCGGGGAGCTGTTTTTT.